Below are 20 T cell receptor beta chains sequenced from a single sample in a study of blood T cells in healthy people across ages. The use of a sample-barcoded 5' primer and a J-beta primer mix characterized a second PCR of about 7 to 12 cycles. In TCRdb, the 5' RACE reads were re-called with MiXCR into one record per CDR3 protein. This sample has about 700,000 distinct CDR3 sequences, with about 30% found just once. The sequenced sample was blood. The source is a woman older than 75 in good health.

This clonotype was observed at least ten times. This chain links TRBV5-5 with TRBJ1-2; 7 bases line up with TRBD1. The length of the CDR3 is 16 residues. Germline V gene lookup returns CDR1 SGHKS and CDR2 YYEKEE (reference sequence). V lost 3 bases to trimming and J lost 2 bases; unmatched junction nucleotides: 10. Here the CDR3 reads CASSSRQGLSNYGYTF. The CDR3 nucleotides read TGTGCCAGCAGCTCGAGACAGGGACTATCGAACTATGGCTACACCTTC.

In this sample, this clonotype turned up many times. This chain joins TRBV27 and TRBJ1-2; 9 bases line up with TRBD1. The CDR3 runs to 16 residues. Trimming removed 2 bases from V and 3 bases from J; junction bases left unmatched: 7. Germline loops: CDR1 MNHEY, CDR2 SMNVEV (reference sequence). CDR3 region: CASSLRGGQGDYGYTF. CDR3 DNA sequence: TGTGCCAGCAGTTTAAGGGGGGGACAGGGAGACTATGGCTACACCTTC.

This clonotype was detected a few times. The CDR3 spells CASSYQGDNQPQHF. The CDR3 nucleotides read TGTGCCAGCAGTTACCAAGGGGACAATCAGCCCCAGCATTTT. This chain links TRBV6-2 or TRBV6-3 with TRBJ1-5, with D perhaps matching TRBD1 (5 bases). CDR1 MNHEY and CDR2 SVGEGT come from the germline V gene. V was pared by 2 bases and J by 3 bases, with 8 bases between. The CDR3 extends over 14 amino acids.

Judged by abundance, this clonotype is medium-sized. The chain employs TRBV5-1 and TRBJ2-5; 12 nucleotides align to TRBD2. Germline CDR1 is SGHRS and CDR2 is YFSETQ. The V and J ends lost 4 bases and 1 base, in that order; junction bases with no gene match: 11. The CDR3 covers 18 residues. This CDR3 reads CASSPNGLAGGLQETQYF. In nucleotides, the CDR3 is TGCGCCAGCAGCCCCAACGGGCTAGCGGGGGGGCTCCAAGAGACCCAGTACTTC.

As for this clonotype: A read error may be the cause here, since a much bigger clone is one base away. The chain is built from TRBV27 and TRBJ2-5; maybe TRBD1 (5 bases). CDR1 is MNHEY, CDR2 SMNVEV, per germline (reference sequence). The CDR3 totals 13 residues. V dropped 4 bases and J dropped 11 bases, with 17 bases sitting between them. The CDR3 sequence is CASSSGYYNEQYF. The CDR3 DNA follows: TGTGCCAGCAGTTCAGGGTACTACAATGAGCAGTACTTC.

The chain carries TRBV6-1 and TRBJ2-7, with D perhaps given as TRBD1 or TRBD2 (5 bases each). The tail of the sequence fits TRBJ2-5 better, so the J call may be wrong. Per the germline V gene, CDR1 is MNHNS and CDR2 is SASEGT. The CDR3 has 14 residues. The CDR3 loop is CASSETSWGETQYF. The CDR3 nucleotides read TGTGCCAGCAGTGAAACGTCCTGGGGGGAGACCCAGTACTTC.

This clonotype was seen a few times. It may be a read error: a sequence one base away is much more abundant. The CDR3, as DNA: TGCAGTGCCACTGAGAACAGGGGGCGCCTGGGCAATGAGCAGTACTTC. This sequence encodes CSATENRGRLGNEQYF. The V call is TRBV20-1, the J call TRBJ2-5; 9 bases are shared with TRBD1. V shed 6 bases and J 11 bases; nucleotides not matched to a gene: 22. This CDR3 spans 16 amino acids. Germline V lookup: CDR1 DFQATT, CDR2 SNEGSKA (reference sequence).

This clonotype was observed many times. The rearrangement links TRBV28 to TRBJ1-5; 7 nucleotides match TRBD1. The CDR3 has 13 residues. Germline lookup yields CDR1 MDHEN and CDR2 SYDVKM. V gave up 7 bases and J gave up 5 bases; unmatched junction bases: 5. The CDR3 loop is CASNGQAYQPQHF. The CDR3 nucleotides read TGTGCCAGCAATGGACAGGCTTATCAGCCCCAGCATTTT.

This clonotype was detected ten times or more. V usage is TRBV5-8 and J usage is TRBJ1-5, with D uncertain. CDR3 size: 11 residues. The V and J ends lost 3 bases and 15 bases respectively, with 13 bases between them. CDR1 is SGHTS, CDR2 YDEGEE, per germline. The CDR3 loop is CASSSLGPGHF. The CDR3, as DNA: TGTGCCAGCAGCTCCCTAGGACCGGGGCATTTT.

This clonotype has more than one count but fewer than ten. J is TRBJ1-6 and V is TRBV30; TRBD1 might be the D (6 bases). V was pared by 5 bases and J by 0 bases, with 14 bases between. CDR1 is GTSNPN, CDR2 SVGIG, per germline (reference sequence). The CDR3 has 16 amino acids. As DNA, the CDR3 is TGTGCCTGGGAAGGGGGGAGACGCTCCTATAATTCACCCCTCCACTTT. It translates to CAWEGGRRSYNSPLHF. Looking up the rest from reference TRBV30 and TRBJ1-6 gives the full variable domain: SQTIHQWPATLVQPVGSPLSLECTVEGTSNPNLYWYRQAAGRGLQLLFYSVGIGQISSEVPQNLSASRPQDRQFILSSKKLLLSDSGFYLCAWEGGRRSYNSPLHFGNGTRLTVT.

This clonotype was counted a few times. The chain uses TRBV30 and TRBJ2-5; TRBD2 is a possible D gene (6 bases). V dropped 2 bases and J dropped 11 bases, with 24 bases sitting between them. The germline CDR1 and CDR2 sequences are GTSNPN and SVGIG (reference sequence). The CDR3 length is 15 residues. The CDR3 bases are TGTGCCTGGAGTCCTCCGGGACTCGGCCGTTGGGGGCAGTACTTC. It yields the protein CAWSPPGLGRWGQYF.

In regard to this clonotype: Just one base apart from a much larger clone, this may be a read error. The chain uses TRBV4-2 and TRBJ2-1; 8 bases map to TRBD2. The J call is in doubt because the DNA end fits TRBJ2-7 better. This CDR3 has 16 amino acids. Germline V gives CDR1 LGHNA, CDR2 YNFKEQ. CDR3 sequence: CASSQVAGREYNEQYF. CDR3 coding DNA: TGTGCCAGCAGCCAAGTAGCGGGGCGTGAATACAATGAGCAGTACTTC.

Comments on this clonotype: A read error is possible here, since a much larger clone lies one base away. J is TRBJ1-1 and V is TRBV15; D may be TRBD1 (6 bases). The CDR3 loop spans 15 amino acids. Germline V gene lookup returns CDR1 LNHNV and CDR2 YYDKDF (reference sequence). CDR3 loop: CAPSRDRTEGTEAFF. The CDR3, as DNA: TGTGCCCCCAGCAGAGATCGGACAGAGGGGACTGAAGCTTTCTTT. The variable domain in full, with the rest retrieved from reference TRBV15 and TRBJ1-1, is DAMVIQNPRYQVTQFGKPVTLSCSQTLNHNVMYWYQQKSSQAPKLLFHYYDKDFNNEADTPDNFQSRRPNTSFCFLDIRSPGLGDTAMYLCAPSRDRTEGTEAFFGQGTRLTVV.

This clonotype turned up a few times. The rearrangement uses TRBV30 and TRBJ1-4; D is uncertain. CDR1 and CDR2 from the germline V gene are GTSNPN and SVGIG (reference sequence). Trimming shortened V by 3 bases and J by 6 bases, and 5 bases separated the two germline ends. This CDR3 contains 11 residues. CDR3 residues: CAWSEDEKLFF. Written as DNA, the CDR3 is TGTGCCTGGAGCGAGGATGAAAAACTGTTTTTT.

This clonotype was observed a single time. A much larger clone differs from this one at a single base, so this may be a read error. This rearrangement joins TRBV10-3 to TRBJ2-5, with D perhaps matching TRBD1 or TRBD2 (5 bases each). Germline CDR1 is ENHRY and CDR2 is SYGVKD. The V gene lost 6 bases and the J gene lost 11 bases, with 22 bases spanning the gap. The CDR3 sequence is 14 residues long. The CDR3 loop reads CAIRGDGDYNEQYF. CDR3 sequence (DNA): TGTGCCATCAGGGGGGACGGAGACTACAATGAGCAGTACTTC.

This clonotype showed up just once. For the CDR3, the DNA is TGCAGTGCTAGAAAGCCGGCGGTAGTGACAGATACGCAGTATTTT. Amino acids: CSARKPAVVTDTQYF. The rearrangement links TRBV20-1 to TRBJ2-3; D remains ambiguous. V lost 2 bases to trimming and J lost 3 bases, with 15 bases between them. The CDR3 contains 15 residues. Germline-derived CDR1 and CDR2 are DFQATT and SNEGSKA (reference sequence).

In its sample, this clonotype was seen once. The V gene is TRBV2, the J gene TRBJ2-7; maybe TRBD1 (5 bases). The germline gives CDR1 SNHLY, CDR2 FYNNEI. V lost 1 base and J 5 bases, leaving 18 bases between the germline ends. This CDR3 is 16 amino acids long. This CDR3 reads CASSEGGQGGAHEQYF. CDR3 nucleotides: TGTGCCAGCAGTGAAGGAGGCCAGGGTGGAGCCCACGAGCAGTACTTC. The full variable domain, with the rest looked up from reference TRBV2 and TRBJ2-7, is EPEVTQTPSHQVTQMGQEVILRCVPISNHLYFYWYRQILGQKVEFLVSFYNNEISEKSEIFDDQFSVERPDGSNFTLKIRSTKLEDSAMYFCASSEGGQGGAHEQYFGPGTRLTVT.

As for this clonotype: One end of the junction does not line up with germline, which may come from a read error. The chain couples TRBV12-3 or TRBV12-4 to TRBJ2-3; D not resolved. The CDR3 totals 14 residues. CDR3 loop: CASSLGTSTDAQYF. CDR3 nucleotides: TGTGCCAGCAGTTTAGGAACGAGCACAGATGCGCAGTATTTT.

This clonotype was detected many times. The chain links TRBV4-2 to TRBJ2-7; unclear D gene. Trimming stripped 0 bases from V and 5 bases from J, with 17 bases between. Germline CDR1 reads LGHNA; CDR2 reads YNFKEQ. This CDR3 has 16 amino acids. CDR3 in DNA: TGTGCCAGCAGCCAAGATGGCCCAGGCCTCAGCAACGAGCAGTACTTC. It is translated as CASSQDGPGLSNEQYF.

This clonotype has a count of ten or more. This chain uses TRBV13 with TRBJ1-1; no firm D call. The V end lost 5 bases, the J end lost 8 bases, and 12 bases lay between the germline ends. The CDR3 consists of 12 residues. Germline CDR1 reads PRHDT; CDR2 reads FYEKMQ (reference sequence). DNA for the CDR3: TGTGCCAGCAGCCCTAGGAACAGAGAAGCTTTCTTT. This translates into CASSPRNREAFF.